The entry below describes one TCR beta chain. This specimen belongs to a study of blood T cell repertoires in COVID-19. On the study more broadly: Donors in the United States, Italy and Spain gave samples during acute or convalescent COVID-19. Nucleic acid was either cDNA or gDNA, and it came from T cells, B-cell-depleted T cells, or PBMCs.

Per the authors' pipeline: Nucleated cell counts were estimated from reference gene primer amplification. Sequencing used immunoSEQ multiplex PCR; TCRdb keeps in-frame clones, though not all of them. That table is the source of V, J and clone size, and D and trimming were worked out from the DNA. The sample contains 95,000 to 110,000 clones, about four fifths of which appear only once. Germline CDR1 is LNHNV and CDR2 is YYDKDF (reference sequence). The J segment lost 8 bases and the V segment lost 3 bases, leaving 10 bases of the junction unmatched. The CDR3 consists of 15 residues. V is TRBV15 and J is TRBJ2-1; 7 bases line up with TRBD2. This receptor was identified in a man aged 55-75 years with acute or convalescent COVID-19. The sample was peripheral blood. The CDR3 is CATSSGRVAGDEQFF. The DNA of the CDR3 is TGTGCCACCAGCAGTGGGAGGGTGGCGGGGGATGAGCAGTTCTTC.